Each of the 20 T cell receptor beta chains below was sequenced from the same sample in a study of T cell responses to AZD1222 COVID-19 vaccine. Profiled with immunoSEQ multiplex PCR; TCRdb holds only in-frame clones, not every one. The sample gives about 140,000 clones, about 89% of which show up once; 4.7% is in the top ten. The sequencing here drew on peripheral blood, taken on day 0 of AZD1222 vaccination. All receptors come from an adult in good health.

The chain couples TRBV7-2 to TRBJ1-4, with D possibly being TRBD1 (5 bases). V was cut by 3 bases and J by 6 bases, with 11 bases left in between. The CDR3 has 14 amino acids. Looked up from germline, CDR1 is SGHTA and CDR2 is FQGNSA. In nucleotides, the CDR3 is TGTGCCAGCAGCTTCCGACGGGGCTATGAAAAACTGTTTTTT. It translates to CASSFRRGYEKLFF.

CDR3 coding DNA: TGTGCCAGTAGTATCGCAAGGGGGTGGAACGGCTACACCTTC. This gives the protein CASSIARGWNGYTF. This chain joins TRBV19 and TRBJ1-2; D might be TRBD1 (6 bases). The CDR3 loop spans 14 amino acids. CDR1 is LNHDA and CDR2 is SQIVND in the germline V gene (reference sequence). V lost 3 bases and J lost 8, with 16 bases in between.

The chain is built from TRBV5-6 and TRBJ1-2; 10 bases fit TRBD1. V dropped 4 bases and J dropped 3; count of bases not matched to a gene: 9. Germline V lookup: CDR1 SGHDT, CDR2 YYEEEE. This CDR3 region has 16 residues. The CDR3 sequence: CASSPKTGGAYYGYTF. The CDR3 DNA sequence: TGTGCCAGCAGCCCGAAGACAGGGGGCGCCTACTATGGCTACACCTTC. The entire variable domain, with the rest obtained from reference TRBV5-6 and TRBJ1-2, is as follows: DAGVTQSPTHLIKTRGQQVTLRCSPKSGHDTVSWYQQALGQGPQFIFQYYEEEERQRGNFPDRFSGHQFPNYSSELNVNALLLGDSALYLCASSPKTGGAYYGYTFGSGTRLTVV.

V usage is TRBV19 and J usage is TRBJ2-1, with 7 bases identical to TRBD2. V was pared by 8 bases and J by 5 bases, with 9 bases of the junction left unmatched. This CDR3 is built from 14 residues. Germline V gene lookup returns CDR1 LNHDA and CDR2 SQIVND (reference sequence). The CDR3 is CASRPGLYNNEQFF. As DNA, the CDR3 is TGTGCCAGTCGTCCGGGACTATACAACAATGAGCAGTTCTTC.

V usage is TRBV6-5 and J usage is TRBJ2-1; TRBD2 matches 9 bases. Germline CDR1 is MNHEY and CDR2 is SVGAGI. V lost 8 bases, J lost 6 bases, and 11 bases stayed unmatched. The CDR3 covers 15 residues. CDR3 DNA sequence: TGTGCCAGCTTGGGGGCGGGAGGGCGTCTCAATGAGCAGTTCTTC. Its protein is CASLGAGGRLNEQFF.

This rearrangement joins TRBV6-5 to TRBJ2-2, with 7 bases that match TRBD2. CDR1 and CDR2 from the germline V gene are MNHEY and SVGAGI. The trim removed 11 bases at V and 0 bases at J, leaving 6 bases unmatched. This CDR3 has 14 residues. CDR3 sequence (DNA): TGTGCCGGGGGAGGGGACGCGAACACCGGGGAGCTGTTTTTT. Translated: CAGGGDANTGELFF.

The CDR3 sequence is CASSYDRSEQYF. CDR3 sequence (DNA): TGTGCCAGCAGTTACGATCGGTCCGAGCAGTACTTC. This sequence joins TRBV6-5 and TRBJ2-7; no clear D gene. This CDR3 is 12 amino acids long. Between the trimmed V and J ends, which lost 2 bases and 6 bases, there was a span of 8 bases. CDR1 and CDR2 from the germline V gene are MNHEY and SVGAGI.

The gene calls are TRBV5-1 and TRBJ2-3, with TRBD2 identical over 9 bases. Germline V gene lookup returns CDR1 SGHRS and CDR2 YFSETQ. This CDR3 region has 15 residues. Losses at the gene ends were 5 bases for V and 4 bases for J; bases not matched to a gene: 8. The CDR3 DNA follows: TGCGCCAGCAGGCGGGCGCGGGAGGGCTCAGATACGCAGTATTTT. Protein sequence: CASRRAREGSDTQYF. Based on the CDR3 plus reference TRBV5-1 and TRBJ2-3, the full variable domain is KAGVTQTPRYLIKTRGQQVTLSCSPISGHRSVSWYQQTPGQGLQFLFEYFSETQRNKGNFPGRFSGRQFSNSRSEMNVSTLELGDSALYLCASRRAREGSDTQYFGPGTRLTVL.

This clone was picked up one time. This chain joins TRBV28 and TRBJ1-5; the D is unclear. The CDR3 has 16 residues. The germline gives CDR1 MDHEN, CDR2 SYDVKM. V was clipped by 4 bases and J by 4 bases, with 17 bases between them. The CDR3 is CASSSLRTESNQPQHF. Written as DNA, the CDR3 is TGTGCCAGCAGTTCCCTCCGGACTGAAAGTAATCAGCCCCAGCATTTT.

This chain links TRBV11-1 with TRBJ2-5; a possible D gene is TRBD2 (6 bases). Germline CDR1 reads SGHAT; CDR2 reads FQDESV (reference sequence). The CDR3 spans 13 residues. Trimming cost V 5 bases and J 4 bases, with 11 bases left between them. The CDR3 region is CASSLGGPETQYF. The CDR3 nucleotides read TGTGCCAGCAGCCTCGGGGGTCCAGAGACCCAGTACTTC.

This clone showed up just once. The chain recombines TRBV6-5 with TRBJ1-5; 8 positions agree with TRBD1. The germline gives CDR1 MNHEY, CDR2 SVGAGI. Trimming removed 4 bases from V and 5 bases from J; junction bases left unmatched: 4. The CDR3 contains 14 residues. DNA for the CDR3: TGTGCCAGCAGTTTGGACAGGGTGTATCAGCCCCAGCATTTT. It translates to CASSLDRVYQPQHF.

The chain has TRBV29-1 and TRBJ2-1; D is possibly TRBD1 (5 bases). Germline V CDR1 and CDR2: SQVTM, ANQGSEA. The CDR3 totals 15 residues. The V end was cut by 6 bases, the J end by 0 bases, with 15 bases between. The CDR3 sequence: CSVPVLGASYNEQFF. The CDR3 DNA follows: TGCAGCGTCCCCGTTTTAGGGGCCTCCTACAATGAGCAGTTCTTC.

This clone was counted once. V gene TRBV6-5 combines with J gene TRBJ1-1, with TRBD1 matching 7 bases. CDR3 size: 13 residues. Per germline, CDR1 MNHEY and CDR2 SVGAGI. V dropped 5 bases and J dropped 5; count of bases not matched to a gene: 5. CDR3 region: CASSRQGWTEAFF. In DNA form, the CDR3 reads TGTGCCAGCAGTCGACAGGGATGGACTGAAGCTTTCTTT.

This sequence joins TRBV11-2 and TRBJ2-5; 11 bases agree with TRBD2. The CDR3 has 15 amino acids. CDR1 is SGHAT and CDR2 is FQNNGV in the germline V gene. Trimming cost V 7 bases and J 1 base; bases outside gene matches: 5. The CDR3 nucleotides read TGTGCCAGCATCAGACTAGCGGGGTTCCAAGAGACCCAGTACTTC. This codes for CASIRLAGFQETQYF.

The V call is TRBV15, the J call TRBJ2-3, with 7 bases that match TRBD1. CDR1 LNHNV and CDR2 YYDKDF come from the germline V gene (reference sequence). V lost 9 bases to trimming and J lost 3 bases; unmatched junction nucleotides: 9. CDR3 length equals 14 residues. The CDR3 DNA reads as TGTGCCACGCATACAGGGGATTGGACAGATACGCAGTATTTT. Protein: CATHTGDWTDTQYF.

This clone turned up a few times. CDR3 nucleotides: TGTGCCAGCAGCGGGCTGGACAGCCGAAAATACAATGAGCAGTTCTTC. Protein: CASSGLDSRKYNEQFF. The rearrangement joins TRBV9 to TRBJ2-1, with D possibly being TRBD1 (6 bases). V was trimmed by 3 bases and J by 4 bases, leaving 17 bases between them. This CDR3 is 16 amino acids long. The germline gives CDR1 SGDLS, CDR2 YYNGEE.

J is TRBJ2-5 and V is TRBV27; possible D gene TRBD1, 5 bases. Per germline, CDR1 MNHEY and CDR2 SMNVEV (reference sequence). The length of the CDR3 is 14 residues. The V end was cut by 3 bases, the J end by 4 bases, with 12 bases between. CDR3 loop: CASSFQGWGETQYF. The CDR3 DNA reads TGTGCCAGCAGTTTTCAGGGATGGGGAGAGACCCAGTACTTC.

V and J are TRBV3-1 (or the pseudogene TRBV3-2) and TRBJ2-5; 8 bases agree with TRBD1. The CDR3 is made up of 16 amino acids. Germline CDR1 is LGHDT and CDR2 is YNNKEL (reference sequence). The trim removed 3 bases at V and 2 bases at J, leaving 8 bases unmatched. The DNA of the CDR3 is TGTGCCAGCAGCCACATACCGCGGACAGGGCAAGAGACCCAGTACTTC. It codes for CASSHIPRTGQETQYF.

The chain recombines TRBV2 with TRBJ1-1; the D gene is possibly TRBD1 (6 bases). The CDR3 sequence is 13 residues long. Trimming took off 3 bases at V and 9 bases at J, with 14 bases between the two ends. The germline V gene has CDR1 SNHLY and CDR2 FYNNEI. The CDR3 loop reads CASSETRTAKAFF. The CDR3 nucleotides are TGTGCCAGCAGTGAGACGCGGACAGCAAAAGCTTTCTTT.

This sequence joins TRBV25-1 and TRBJ1-4; D is ambiguous. The V gene's germline CDR1 is MGHDK and CDR2 SYGVNS. This CDR3 is 13 amino acids long. Trimming pared 6 bases from V and 5 bases from J, leaving 10 bases between. This CDR3 is CASRWGRNEKLFF. The CDR3 DNA reads TGTGCCAGCAGATGGGGAAGAAATGAAAAACTGTTTTTT.